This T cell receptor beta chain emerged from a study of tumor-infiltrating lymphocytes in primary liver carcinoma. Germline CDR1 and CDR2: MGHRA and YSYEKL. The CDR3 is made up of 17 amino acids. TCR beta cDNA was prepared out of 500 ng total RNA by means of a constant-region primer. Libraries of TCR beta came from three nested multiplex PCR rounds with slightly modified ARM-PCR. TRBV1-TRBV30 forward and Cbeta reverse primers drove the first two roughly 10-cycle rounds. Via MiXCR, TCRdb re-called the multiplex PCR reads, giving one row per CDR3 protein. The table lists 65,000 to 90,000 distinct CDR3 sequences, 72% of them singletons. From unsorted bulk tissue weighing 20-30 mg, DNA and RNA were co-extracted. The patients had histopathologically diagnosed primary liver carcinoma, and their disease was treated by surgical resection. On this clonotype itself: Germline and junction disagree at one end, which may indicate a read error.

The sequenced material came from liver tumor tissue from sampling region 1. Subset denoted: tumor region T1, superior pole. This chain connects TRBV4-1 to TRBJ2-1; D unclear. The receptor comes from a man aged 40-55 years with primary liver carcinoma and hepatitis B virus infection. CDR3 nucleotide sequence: TGCGCCAGCAGCAAAGATAGGCCGGGTAACTCCTACAATGAGCAGTTCTTC. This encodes CASSKDRPGNSYNEQFF.